Described below is a single T cell receptor beta chain sequence and its context. No antigen is known for it. A read error may produce the germline difference seen at one junction end. These data come from a study of metastatic and nonmetastatic thyroid tumors. Background on the study: Samples came from malignant and benign thyroid patients, and repertoires were compared across blood and tumor or nodule tissue. Regarding the study as a whole: It was reportedly found that TCR beta diversity was significantly higher in malignant thyroid tumors than in benign nodules, a difference seen in both blood and tumor samples.

This CDR3 spans 17 amino acids. Germline-derived CDR1 and CDR2 are LNHNV and YYDKDF (reference sequence). Per the original data handling: CDR3 differences across clinicopathological groups were used to build a distant-metastasis classifier for papillary thyroid cancer. MiXCR reprocessed the PCR reads for TCRdb. None of the V and J calls come from the authors' own analysis; TCRdb made them. The table records 91,000 or so clones, more than 9.5% of them present only once. Nobody among the patients had been given any treatment before thyroid surgery. This receptor was identified in a female donor with papillary thyroid cancer or a benign thyroid nodule (not recorded which). Some clones in this sample may be carry-over from other donors' samples. The chain is built from TRBV15 and TRBJ2-7; TRBD1 aligns across 10 bases. The specimen was blood. CDR3 bases: TGTGCCACCAGAAGAGGGGGGACAGGGGCTTTATCCTACGAGCAGTACTTC. This encodes CATRRGGTGALSYEQYF.